This paragraph covers one TCR beta chain sequence. What it recognizes is unknown. This record comes from a study of T cell repertoires in cytomegalovirus infection. The wider study: Indications came from public TCR beta signatures; they pointed to CMV infection and to a matching HLA type. General study results and limits: Across the ex vivo response, the dominant clonotypes were HLA-C-restricted CMV-specific TCR beta clonotypes. Carriers of CMV plus the relevant HLA were identified by cumulative public TCR beta family frequency.

TCRdb recomputed calls from the reads with MiXCR, one row per CDR3 protein. The sample carries under 200,000 distinct CDR3 sequences, more than 9% recorded once. The germline gives CDR1 MNHEY, CDR2 SMNVEV (reference sequence). The germline V and J ends were trimmed by 5 bases and 0 bases, with 20 bases remaining between them. The CDR3 has 19 amino acids. Sequencing was carried out using PBMCs. This chain joins TRBV27 and TRBJ2-6; D not certain. This TCR was sampled from a human donor in good health (CMV status not recorded). Some clones in this sample may be carry-over from other donors' samples. CDR3 nucleotide sequence: TGTGCCAGCAGTCACCGCCCGGGCCATCTCAGCTCTGGGGCCAACGTCCTGACTTTC. Translating gives CASSHRPGHLSSGANVLTF.